What follows are 14 T cell receptor beta chains derived from one specimen sequenced in a study of T cell changes during pregnancy in multiple sclerosis. This table comes from immunoSEQ multiplex PCR, and its TCRdb copy is limited to in-frame clones, with some not included. The top ten hold 0.2% to 0.25% of the sample, which has some 87,000 clones, approximately 94% seen once. The sample consisted of CD4+ T cells from peripheral blood mononuclear cells, taken before pregnancy. Receptors were obtained from a female donor with multiple sclerosis, enrolled in a pregnancy study.

The rearrangement uses TRBV2 and TRBJ1-4; 7 bases match TRBD1. CDR3 length: 15 amino acids. The V and J ends lost 6 bases and 5 bases, in that order; junction bases with no gene match: 9. The V gene's germline CDR1 is SNHLY and CDR2 FYNNEI. The CDR3 DNA is TGTGCCAGCAGGAGAGCCGGGACAGAGAATGAAAAACTGTTTTTT. This sequence encodes CASRRAGTENEKLFF.

The sample holds one count of this clone. This sequence joins TRBV27 and TRBJ2-6, with D perhaps matching TRBD2 (5 bases). Germline CDR1 and CDR2: MNHEY and SMNVEV (reference sequence). The CDR3 contains 17 residues. The germline V and J ends were trimmed by 1 base and 2 bases, with 12 bases remaining between them. The CDR3 region has the DNA TGTGCCAGCAGTTTATTCTCGAACGGGGCTGGGGCCAACGTCCTGACTTTC. Amino acid sequence: CASSLFSNGAGANVLTF.

The V call is TRBV5-1, the J call TRBJ2-1; weak D call: TRBD2 (5 bases). V lost 6 bases and J lost 5, with 18 bases in between. The CDR3 runs 15 residues. Germline V gives CDR1 SGHRS, CDR2 YFSETQ. The CDR3 DNA follows: TGCGCCAGCACCACCGACCGAGGGCAGCACAATGAGCAGTTCTTC. It encodes CASTTDRGQHNEQFF.

V is TRBV18 and J is TRBJ2-1, with 7 bases fitting TRBD2. Germline V lookup: CDR1 KGHSH, CDR2 LQKENI. V gave up 2 bases and J gave up 10 bases; unmatched junction bases: 2. This CDR3 has 12 amino acids. Here the CDR3 reads CASSPREGEQFF. DNA of the CDR3: TGTGCCAGCTCACCAAGGGAGGGCGAGCAGTTCTTC.

This clone turned up a few times. The chain joins TRBV5-5 to TRBJ1-3, with 7 bases identical to TRBD1. The trim removed 2 bases at V and 0 bases at J, leaving 8 bases unmatched. There are 17 residues in the CDR3. Germline CDR1 and CDR2: SGHKS and YYEKEE (reference sequence). CDR3 amino acids: CASSFVAGGSSGNTIYF. In DNA form, the CDR3 reads TGTGCCAGCAGCTTTGTTGCAGGGGGTTCCTCTGGAAACACCATATATTTT.

The chain recombines TRBV7-9 with TRBJ1-2; D is ambiguous. This CDR3 has 15 amino acids. Germline-derived CDR1 and CDR2 are SEHNR and FQNEAQ (reference sequence). Deletions cut 5 bases from V and 4 bases from J, with 17 bases between. The CDR3 here is CASSRGGQPIYGYTF. DNA for the CDR3: TGTGCCAGCAGCCGAGGAGGGCAGCCTATCTATGGCTACACCTTC. Looking up the rest from reference TRBV7-9 and TRBJ1-2 gives the full variable domain: DTGVSQNPRHKITKRGQNVTFRCDPISEHNRLYWYRQTLGQGPEFLTYFQNEAQLEKSRLLSDRFSAERPKGSFSTLEIQRTEQGDSAMYLCASSRGGQPIYGYTFGSGTRLTVV.

The V and J genes are TRBV2 and TRBJ2-2; TRBD2 matches at 7 bases. V trimming: 4 bases; J trimming: 0 bases; junction bases outside the gene matches: 5. The CDR3 covers 16 residues. Looked up from germline, CDR1 is SNHLY and CDR2 is FYNNEI. The chain's CDR3 is CASSVLGGTNTGELFF. The CDR3 region has the DNA TGTGCCAGCAGTGTGCTGGGGGGGACGAACACCGGGGAGCTGTTTTTT. The whole variable domain, remainder taken from reference TRBV2 and TRBJ2-2, is EPEVTQTPSHQVTQMGQEVILRCVPISNHLYFYWYRQILGQKVEFLVSFYNNEISEKSEIFDDQFSVERPDGSNFTLKIRSTKLEDSAMYFCASSVLGGTNTGELFFGEGSRLTVL.

This clone was seen only a few times. The V and J genes are TRBV6-1 and TRBJ1-2; weak D call: TRBD1 (6 bases). CDR3 length equals 12 residues. The germline gives CDR1 MNHNS, CDR2 SASEGT. The V and J ends lost 6 bases and 7 bases respectively, with 12 bases between them. CDR3: CASSSGVTGYTF. As DNA, the CDR3 is TGTGCCAGCAGCTCAGGGGTTACTGGCTACACCTTC.

The chain carries TRBV10-1 and TRBJ1-2, with D possibly being TRBD1 (5 bases). Germline loops: CDR1 WNHNN, CDR2 SYGVQD (reference sequence). Trimming stripped 11 bases from V and 2 bases from J, with 21 bases between. This CDR3 contains 15 residues. CDR3 bases: TGCGCCGCCCCAGGGCGGGGACTAAAAAACTATGGCTACACCTTC. As protein: CAAPGRGLKNYGYTF.

V is TRBV6-1 and J is TRBJ2-7, with 9 bases aligning to TRBD2. The CDR3 runs 17 residues. Germline lookup yields CDR1 MNHNS and CDR2 SASEGT. V gave up 4 bases and J gave up 2 bases; unmatched junction bases: 12. CDR3 nucleotides: TGTGCCAGCAGTGGCCCCACCATAGCGGGGGTTACCTACGAGCAGTACTTC. Residues: CASSGPTIAGVTYEQYF.

This sequence joins TRBV9 and TRBJ2-2; D is ambiguous. Germline loops: CDR1 SGDLS, CDR2 YYNGEE. Trimming pared 3 bases from V and 4 bases from J, leaving 16 bases between. The CDR3 is made up of 16 amino acids. The CDR3 loop reads CASSAHLSFGTGELFF. Written as DNA, the CDR3 is TGTGCCAGCAGCGCCCATCTATCGTTCGGCACCGGGGAGCTGTTTTTT.

The chain joins TRBV11-2 to TRBJ1-6, with D perhaps matching TRBD1 (6 bases). V gave up 1 base and J gave up 7 bases, with 11 bases separating them. From germline, CDR1 is SGHAT and CDR2 FQNNGV. The CDR3 spans 15 residues. CDR3 in DNA: TGTGCCAGCAGCTTAGGGGACATCAACAATTCACCCCTCCACTTT. Its protein is CASSLGDINNSPLHF.

The gene calls are TRBV7-2 and TRBJ1-5; perhaps TRBD1 as D (6 bases). The CDR3 is 14 amino acids. V was trimmed by 2 bases and J by 6 bases, leaving 11 bases between them. Germline V gives CDR1 SGHTA, CDR2 FQGNSA. Written as DNA, the CDR3 is TGTGCCAGCAGCTTATCGGCACAGGGTCAGCCCCAGCATTTT. It is translated as CASSLSAQGQPQHF.

The chain joins TRBV1 to TRBJ2-2; TRBD1 is the table's D call, not checked against the DNA. TRBV1 is reported as a pseudogene. The CDR3 runs to 15 residues. CDR3 sequence reads: CTSSQVNRDTGELFF. The DNA for the CDR3 is TGCACCAGCAGCCAAGTGAACAGGGACACCGGGGAGCTGTTTTTT.